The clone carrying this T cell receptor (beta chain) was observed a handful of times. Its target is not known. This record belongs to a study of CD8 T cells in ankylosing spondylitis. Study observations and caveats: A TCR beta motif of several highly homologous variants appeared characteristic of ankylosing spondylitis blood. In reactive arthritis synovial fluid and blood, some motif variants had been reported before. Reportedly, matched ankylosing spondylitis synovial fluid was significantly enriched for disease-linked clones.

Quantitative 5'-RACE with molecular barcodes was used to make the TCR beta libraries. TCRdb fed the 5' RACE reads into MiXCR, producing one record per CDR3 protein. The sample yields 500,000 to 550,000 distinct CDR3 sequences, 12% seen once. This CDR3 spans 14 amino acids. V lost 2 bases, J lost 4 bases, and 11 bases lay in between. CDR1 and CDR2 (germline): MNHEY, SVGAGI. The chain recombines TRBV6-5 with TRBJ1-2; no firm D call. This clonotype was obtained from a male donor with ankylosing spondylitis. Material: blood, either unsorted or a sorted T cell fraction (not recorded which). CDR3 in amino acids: CASSYSSRGYGYTF. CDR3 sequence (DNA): TGTGCCAGCAGTTACAGCTCGCGCGGCTATGGCTACACCTTC.